These 25 T cell receptor beta chains originate from one sample sequenced in a study of shared clonotypes between healthy human individuals. Clones were sequenced by immunoSEQ multiplex PCR, and TCRdb holds only the in-frame ones, with some missing. The data show roughly 2,000,000 clones, just over 90% seen once. CD45RO-negative cells were positively selected for CCR7, leaving out terminally differentiated effector memory CD45RA+ cells. The sequenced sample consisted of naive CD8+ T cells from PBMCs. These receptors all stem from a man between 18 and 35 years old in good health. Some clones in this sample may be carry-over from other donors' samples.

The chain carries TRBV5-8 and TRBJ1-5; TRBD1 aligns across 11 bases. V dropped 4 bases and J dropped 3; count of bases not matched to a gene: 9. The CDR3 runs to 17 residues. Germline CDR1 and CDR2: SGHTS and YDEGEE. CDR3 in DNA: TGTGCCAGCAGCGATTCGGGACAGGGGGACTTCAATCAGCCCCAGCATTTT. Translated: CASSDSGQGDFNQPQHF.

The chain recombines TRBV9 with TRBJ2-3; TRBD2 matches at 13 bases. V lost 0 bases and J lost 2; bases outside the gene matches: 3. This CDR3 is 17 amino acids long. Germline lookup yields CDR1 SGDLS and CDR2 YYNGEE. As DNA, the CDR3 is TGTGCCAGCAGCGTAGAGGGGACTAGCGGGGCCACAGATACGCAGTATTTT. Amino acids: CASSVEGTSGATDTQYF. Full variable domain (missing parts from reference TRBV9 and TRBJ2-3): DSGVTQTPKHLITATGQRVTLRCSPRSGDLSVYWYQQSLDQGLQFLIQYYNGEERAKGNILERFSAQQFPDLHSELNLSSLELGDSALYFCASSVEGTSGATDTQYFGPGTRLTVL.

In its sample, this clone was seen a few times. The chain combines TRBV5-6 with TRBJ2-1; D gene uncertain. The germline V gene has CDR1 SGHDT and CDR2 YYEEEE. V was trimmed by 2 bases and J by 8 bases, leaving 8 bases between them. CDR3 size: 12 residues. The CDR3 protein is CASSFSIHEQFF. For the CDR3, the DNA is TGTGCCAGCAGCTTCTCGATCCATGAGCAGTTCTTC.

The rearrangement links TRBV7-3 to TRBJ2-1, with 8 positions matching TRBD2. From germline, CDR1 is SGHTA and CDR2 FQGTGA. After removal of 1 base from V and 5 bases from J, the junction contained 4 bases not matched to a gene. This CDR3 is built from 15 residues. CDR3 residues: CASSLIGRGDNEQFF. In DNA form, the CDR3 reads TGTGCCAGCAGCTTAATCGGGAGGGGAGACAATGAGCAGTTCTTC.

The chain uses TRBV7-9 and TRBJ2-1; TRBD1 is a possible D gene (6 bases). V lost 5 bases and J lost 12, with 20 bases in between. The CDR3 loop spans 14 amino acids. Germline CDR1 is SEHNR and CDR2 is FQNEAQ (reference sequence). CDR3 region: CASSQQGRELGQFF. CDR3 DNA sequence: TGTGCCAGCAGCCAACAGGGTAGGGAACTCGGGCAGTTCTTC.

The chain combines TRBV6-5 with TRBJ1-4; D unresolved. Trimming stripped 1 base from V and 0 bases from J, with 6 bases between. The CDR3 extends over 15 amino acids. The germline V gene encodes CDR1 MNHEY and CDR2 SVGAGI. DNA of the CDR3: TGTGCCAGCAGTTACTTGACTCCAACTAATGAAAAACTGTTTTTT. This encodes CASSYLTPTNEKLFF.

V and J are TRBV2 and TRBJ1-2; D not resolved. From germline, CDR1 is SNHLY and CDR2 FYNNEI. The germline V and J ends were trimmed by 2 bases and 2 bases, with 3 bases remaining between them. The CDR3 length is 12 residues. The chain's CDR3 is CASSEFNYGYTF. The CDR3 DNA is TGTGCCAGCAGTGAATTCAACTATGGCTACACCTTC.

V usage is TRBV7-9 and J usage is TRBJ2-3; D unclear. V gave up 7 bases and J gave up 3 bases, with 26 bases separating them. Germline V gene lookup returns CDR1 SEHNR and CDR2 FQNEAQ (reference sequence). This CDR3 region has 18 residues. The CDR3 sequence: CASTSLPSSQLGTDTQYF. CDR3 DNA sequence: TGTGCCAGCACCTCTCTCCCCTCGTCCCAATTGGGGACAGATACGCAGTATTTT.

The chain couples TRBV4-3 to TRBJ2-1, with 10 bases matching TRBD2. The CDR3 totals 17 residues. V lost 4 bases to trimming and J lost 1 base; unmatched junction nucleotides: 7. Germline V gene lookup returns CDR1 LGHNA and CDR2 YSLEER. For the CDR3, the DNA is TGCGCCAGCAGCCCCGAACTAGCGGGGCTTTCCTACAATGAGCAGTTCTTC. Its protein is CASSPELAGLSYNEQFF.

The chain joins TRBV4-2 to TRBJ1-1; D gene ambiguous. Trimming pared 4 bases from V and 2 bases from J, leaving 14 bases between. Germline V gene sequence: CDR1 LGHNA, CDR2 YNFKEQ. This CDR3 is 15 amino acids long. CDR3 sequence (DNA): TGTGCCAGCAGCCGCCGTTTCCCATTAAACACTGAAGCTTTCTTT. Encoded protein: CASSRRFPLNTEAFF.

V gene TRBV29-1 combines with J gene TRBJ2-1; D gene unclear. Looked up from germline, CDR1 is SQVTM and CDR2 is ANQGSEA. The CDR3 loop spans 14 amino acids. The V end lost 3 bases, the J end lost 0 bases, and 9 bases lay between the germline ends. CDR3 nucleotides: TGCAGCGTTGAGCCTCATAGCTCCTACAATGAGCAGTTCTTC. It specifies CSVEPHSSYNEQFF.

V usage is TRBV28 and J usage is TRBJ2-7, with D perhaps given as TRBD1 or TRBD2 (6 bases each). The CDR3 length is 14 residues. V dropped 3 bases and J dropped 5 bases, with 14 bases sitting between them. The germline CDR1 and CDR2 sequences are MDHEN and SYDVKM. This chain's CDR3 is CASSFPGGGNEQYF. CDR3 in DNA: TGTGCCAGCAGTTTCCCCGGGGGCGGGAACGAGCAGTACTTC.

This chain joins TRBV10-3 and TRBJ2-7, with 13 bases aligning to TRBD2. This CDR3 contains 20 residues. With V trimmed by 2 bases and J by 3 bases, 16 bases remained unmatched. Germline loops: CDR1 ENHRY, CDR2 SYGVKD. The DNA of the CDR3 is TGTGCCATCAGTGAGAAGGGACTAGCGGGAAGGGGGCTGATGGGCTACGAGCAGTACTTC. Translating gives CAISEKGLAGRGLMGYEQYF.

This chain joins TRBV19 and TRBJ1-1; 8 positions agree with TRBD1. V lost 4 bases and J lost 1; bases outside the gene matches: 5. CDR1 LNHDA and CDR2 SQIVND come from the germline V gene (reference sequence). The CDR3 contains 15 residues. The CDR3 DNA reads as TGTGCCAGTAGTACTAACAGGGGGGAGAACACTGAAGCTTTCTTT. This sequence encodes CASSTNRGENTEAFF.

This chain joins TRBV4-1 and TRBJ1-2; D is ambiguous. CDR1 is MGHRA, CDR2 YSYEKL, per germline. The CDR3 runs to 16 residues. V dropped 1 base and J dropped 0 bases, with 12 bases sitting between them. The DNA for the CDR3 is TGCGCCAGCAGCCAAGTGAAGGGCCCTACTAACTATGGCTACACCTTC. It encodes CASSQVKGPTNYGYTF.

The chain combines TRBV25-1 with TRBJ2-6; TRBD2 is a possible D gene (6 bases). V was pared by 0 bases and J by 3 bases, with 12 bases between. This CDR3 contains 17 residues. Germline V gene data show CDR1 as MGHDK and CDR2 as SYGVNS. Here the CDR3 DNA reads TGTGCCAGCAGTGAATATAGAACGGGACTTGGGGCCAACGTCCTGACTTTC. Protein: CASSEYRTGLGANVLTF. Together with reference TRBV25-1 and TRBJ2-6, the CDR3 gives the full variable domain: EADIYQTPRYLVIGTGKKITLECSQTMGHDKMYWYQQDPGMELHLIHYSYGVNSTEKGDLSSESTVSRIRTEHFPLTLESARPSHTSQYLCASSEYRTGLGANVLTFGAGSRLTVL.

In the case of this clone: The sample carries other DNA sequences with the same CDR3. The CDR3: CASSWTATNEKLFF. The CDR3, as DNA: TGTGCCAGCAGCTGGACAGCTACTAATGAAAAACTGTTTTTT. V usage is TRBV7-6 and J usage is TRBJ1-4; TRBD1 might be the D (6 bases). This CDR3 region has 14 residues. With 4 bases removed from V and 2 bases from J, the gap between germline ends came to 8 bases. Germline CDR1 SGHVS, CDR2 FNYEAQ.

The CDR3 DNA reads TGCAGCGTTGGCCCCTACAGCGTCGCTAGCACAGATACGCAGTATTTT. It is translated as CSVGPYSVASTDTQYF. This chain connects TRBV29-1 to TRBJ2-3; D unclear. CDR1 SQVTM and CDR2 ANQGSEA come from the germline V gene. Trimming stripped 4 bases from V and 0 bases from J, with 17 bases between. This CDR3 region has 16 residues.

This rearrangement joins TRBV5-6 to TRBJ1-3, with a possible D match to TRBD1 (5 bases). Germline V CDR1 and CDR2: SGHDT, YYEEEE. V lost 0 bases to trimming and J lost 1 base, with 14 bases between them. The CDR3 consists of 17 residues. The CDR3 DNA is TGTGCCAGCAGCTTGGCCTCCCGGTGGGGGTCTGGAAACACCATATATTTT. It yields the protein CASSLASRWGSGNTIYF. Full variable domain (remainder filled in from reference TRBV5-6 and TRBJ1-3): DAGVTQSPTHLIKTRGQQVTLRCSPKSGHDTVSWYQQALGQGPQFIFQYYEEEERQRGNFPDRFSGHQFPNYSSELNVNALLLGDSALYLCASSLASRWGSGNTIYFGEGSWLTVV.

The J gene is TRBJ1-1, the V gene TRBV27; possibly TRBD1 for D (5 bases). The CDR3 is made up of 18 amino acids. The germline CDR1 and CDR2 sequences are MNHEY and SMNVEV (reference sequence). Deletions cut 2 bases from V and 6 bases from J, with 25 bases between. The CDR3 DNA follows: TGTGCCAGCAGTTTACTCGTCCCGCGACAGAAACATAACGCTGAAGCTTTCTTT. Protein product: CASSLLVPRQKHNAEAFF.

CDR3 residues: CASSLLPGEDQETQYF. The CDR3 DNA is TGTGCCAGCAGTTTACTACCCGGGGAAGACCAAGAGACCCAGTACTTC. The chain recombines TRBV28 with TRBJ2-5; possibly TRBD2 for D (5 bases). CDR3 length equals 16 residues. Trimming took 2 bases from V and 0 from J, leaving 13 bases between them. Per germline, CDR1 MDHEN and CDR2 SYDVKM.

This clone is a singleton in its sample. The chain employs TRBV12-5 and TRBJ2-1, with 9 bases lining up with TRBD2. This CDR3 is built from 15 residues. CDR1 and CDR2 (germline): LGHNT, FRNRAP. The junction had 3 bases not matched to a gene; V was cut back by 1 base and J by 5 bases. The CDR3 is CASGLGSSGNNEQFF. The CDR3 DNA follows: TGTGCTAGTGGTTTGGGGTCTAGCGGGAACAATGAGCAGTTCTTC.

The V gene is TRBV6-5, the J gene TRBJ1-1; D gene uncertain. CDR1 MNHEY and CDR2 SVGAGI come from the germline V gene. The CDR3 is made up of 13 amino acids. V dropped 2 bases and J dropped 6 bases, with 10 bases sitting between them. This chain's CDR3 is CASSYAGLAEAFF. The CDR3 DNA sequence: TGTGCCAGCAGTTACGCTGGGTTGGCTGAAGCTTTCTTT.

This clone was seen just once. The chain links TRBV9 to TRBJ2-5, with D maybe TRBD1 (5 bases). The germline CDR1 and CDR2 sequences are SGDLS and YYNGEE. The CDR3 runs 14 residues. V was clipped by 4 bases and J by 1 base, with 11 bases between them. Written as DNA, the CDR3 is TGTGCCAGCAGCCCCTGGGGCCGCCAAGAGACCCAGTACTTC. It codes for CASSPWGRQETQYF.

This clone showed up just once. The chain uses TRBV7-9 and TRBJ2-7; D not resolved. The germline gives CDR1 SEHNR, CDR2 FQNEAQ (reference sequence). The CDR3 runs to 12 residues. The germline V and J ends were trimmed by 4 bases and 0 bases, with 4 bases remaining between them. DNA of the CDR3: TGTGCCAGCAGCTCCCGCTCCTACGAGCAGTACTTC. It translates to CASSSRSYEQYF.